The entry below gives a single T cell receptor (beta chain) sequence along with its context. Its target antigen remains unknown. The cohort consisted of 600 or so healthy bone marrow donors. Cohort members were all nominally healthy when sampled, although unrecorded immune exposures were likely present. The donor was CMV seropositive and belonged to the group of over 250 seropositive cohort members. Each donor provided a peripheral blood sample, and peripheral blood mononuclear cells were used for TCR beta sequencing. The Qiagen DNeasy Blood Extraction Kit was used to extract genomic DNA from the blood cell samples. The sample originates from a study of cytomegalovirus exposure and HLA in healthy donors (dated by TCRdb to about 2017). As for the study more broadly: According to an earlier analysis of 450 to 650 of the donors, roughly 180 million T cells yielded 117 million unique TCR beta sequences and 276 Gb of sequence data. About 300 gigabases of sequencing data and 80 million or so unique TCR sequences were included in an early release covering roughly 600 HLA-typed donors. The genetic ancestry cluster associated with self-reported Caucasian donors included approximately 85% of the roughly 410 genotyped donors. The study was designed to test whether signatures of past pathogen exposure could be identified by cataloging public T cell receptors. The study profiled the T cell repertoires of hundreds of subjects by immunosequencing and related them to cytomegalovirus serostatus. In addition to the first cohort of 500 to 850 subjects, a separate validation cohort of 130 or so different subjects was used. The study combined high-throughput TCR immunosequencing, statistical association of individual TCRs with disease status, and machine learning to predict cytomegalovirus infection status. A later analysis re-analyzed previously published TCR beta repertoires from 650 to 800 donors and added high-resolution HLA genotyping to study TCR occurrence patterns. Rather than using new phenotypic data, the later analysis identified candidate immune exposures from TCR beta sequences and from how often those sequences occurred across donors. An earlier analysis of 587 of the donors applied high-throughput TCR beta sequencing to assess whether each TCR beta V gene segment acted as functional or pseudogenic. Donor age, sex, ethnicity and CMV serostatus were compiled together with the repertoire data. In a later genetic analysis, genome-wide SNP genotypes for about three fifths of the roughly 670 donors were used, and that subset was treated as a discovery cohort. All discovery cohort repertoires had been generated using a single sequencing platform. HLA typing included class I and class II loci at four-digit resolution. Typing coverage varied by locus: roughly 620-630 donors for A, B, C, DRB1 and DQB1; 522 for DQA1; around 570 for DPA1; 450 to 480 for DPB1. Because of strong linkage in the cohort, 4 to 6 DR-DQ haplotypes were treated as single units for association and clustering. Among some 410 genotyped donors of the cohort, an average of roughly 230,000 unique TCR beta nucleotide sequences was sequenced per donor, of which approximately 18% were non-productive.

Via the germline V gene, CDR1 is SGHDT and CDR2 YYEEEE. The germline V end is reduced by 5 bases and the J end by 4 bases; junction bases left unmatched: 12. Taken from cysteine to phenylalanine, the CDR3 has 19 residues. The retained sequence is limited to the CDR3, 57 bases, with the frame set at the first base. Results the study describes overall, beyond this receptor: In an earlier analysis of around 500 of the donors, most TCR beta V segments appeared in productive rearrangements about 87% or about 30% of the time, broadly matching IMGT annotations. Assigning TCR associations to individual alleles was difficult when HLA alleles, especially DR and DQ, strongly co-occurred. Compared with equally common non-associated chains, HLA-associated TCR beta chains in a later analysis were more clonally expanded and had lower generation probabilities. Most TCR sequences were observed very rarely across donors, whereas some public TCRs were present in many individuals. CMV serostatus was the only immune exposure information available for the cohort. Linkage disequilibrium might explain the correlated functional status among segregating V segments, but an unknown experimental factor could not be excluded. HLA typing was unavailable for some donors at each locus, so association tests used only the typed subset. In both the original and validation cohorts, the classifier was reported to diagnose cytomegalovirus status with high specificity and sensitivity. The presence/absence analyses assumed that sequencing depth was roughly uniform across donors, and that assumption may not be true. Because counts were too low, roughly 18 rarely observed V segments, including chromosome 9 orphons, were left out of the earlier analysis of about 620 of the donors. Only TCR beta chains were sequenced in this cohort, and the absence of alpha or paired-chain data limited detectable features. A group of highly shared sequence variants was considered likely to be a technical artifact of the sequencing pipeline. According to a later analysis, parvovirus B19, influenza, CMV and Epstein-Barr virus appeared linked to several top co-occurrence clusters. In a later genetic analysis, fewer N-insertions in productive TCRs were reported among donors in an Asian-associated ancestry cluster than the roughly 700-donor mean. In a later analysis, the rate of TCR association differed among HLA loci, with DRB1 alleles having the most associated TCRs and HLA-C alleles having the fewest. A later genetic analysis associated a missense DCLRE1C variant with V-gene and J-gene trimming of TCR beta chains, and an independent cohort replicated the association. A total of some 180 TCR beta chains were listed by the study as associated with cytomegalovirus. In vitro tests confirmed that a few of the cytomegalovirus-associated TCR beta chains recognize cytomegalovirus antigens. Some IMGT-functional V segments, including TRBV6-2 and TRBV6-3, could not be distinguished by the 87-base-pair reads and were therefore excluded. The authors suggested that the approach could potentially be generalized to other disease states and immunological phenotypes. A further reported finding was that TCR beta sequences accurately predicted the HLA-A and HLA-B alleles for most subjects in the first cohort. A later analysis found that most CMV-associated TCR beta chains appeared HLA-restricted, with HLA associations seemingly driven largely by CMV exposure. At a false discovery rate of 0.05, a later analysis linked about 17,000 TCR beta sequences to specific HLA alleles.

Libraries were prepared through the immunoSEQ multiplex PCR assay. A mixture of 60 forward primers for TCR Vbeta segments and 13 reverse primers for TCR Jbeta segments was used in the multiplex PCR. Amplification of the CDR3 region of rearranged TCR beta genes was performed with a multiplex PCR assay on genomic DNA. The amplified TCR beta libraries were sequenced on the Illumina HiSeq System as 87-base-pair reads. As for the original processing: A later analysis counted tens of millions of unique TCR beta chains across the 640 or so repertoires, and approximately 11 million of these chains were shared by at least two donors. To remove PCR and sequencing errors, raw reads were error-corrected and collapsed into unique sequences using a nearest-neighbor algorithm that merged closely related sequences. CDR3 sequences were aligned to IMGT reference sequences to assign V, D and J gene segments. For a sequence to be retained, a match of at least six nucleotides to both a V gene segment and a J gene segment was required. Rearrangements were called productive when the CDR3 lacked stop codons and stayed in frame with V and J; all others were non-productive. Following IMGT convention, CDR3 was defined as the stretch from the second conserved V-encoded cysteine up to the conserved J-encoded phenylalanine. The earlier analysis of about 560 of the donors excluded any sequence lacking an unambiguous match to a single V gene segment. In an earlier analysis of a few hundred of the donors, V segments were called functional above 56.7% productive rearrangements and were called segregating when the between-donor standard deviation exceeded 5%. A statistical classification framework was developed to diagnose cytomegalovirus status using the catalog of TCR beta chain sequences. In a later analysis, V and J genes were assigned by comparing TCR nucleotide sequences against IMGT/GENE-DB human TR gene sequences. The TCRdist pipeline was used in a later analysis to assign CDR3 sequences and most-parsimonious VDJ recombination scenarios. A later analysis defined each TCR beta chain by its CDR3 amino acid sequence plus V-gene family, and excluded reads lacking a unique V-gene family. To address suspected cross-contamination and a sequencing artifact, a later analysis removed 592 highly shared, low-generation-probability nucleotide sequences. A later analysis calculated a clonal expansion index for each public chain from normalized within-repertoire ranks of inferred template counts. In a later analysis, generation probabilities were computed with a VDJ recombination model fitted to out-of-frame rearrangements, and the resulting probabilities were checked against IGoR. In a later analysis, hypergeometric tests were used to score TCR-TCR, TCR-HLA and TCR-CMV co-occurrence, with a repertoire-size bias correction applied to TCR pairs. False discovery rates were estimated in a later analysis by permuting HLA or CMV assignments 20 times. In a later analysis, co-occurring TCRs were grouped with DBSCAN, and TCRdist sequence similarity was added when clustering was performed within HLA-allele-positive subsets. Repertoires with fewer than 30,000 or more than 120,000 public chains, plus five repertoires with anomalous nucleotide sharing, were excluded from co-occurrence clustering. TCRdb limited this immuneACCESS table to in-frame rearrangements with V and J called. A share of clones is missing; checked studies link under half to unresolved V genes, and the rest is unexplained. V, J and clone size are those of that table, while D and trimming were read from the DNA. This sample's records show tens of thousands of clones. The top ten constitute over 9% of the sample.

The clonotype was recovered from a woman in her fifties or sixties in good health and CMV-seropositive. Recombination joined TRBV5-6 with TRBJ2-1; 16 nucleotides in the junction match TRBD2. Sequences were obtained from PBMCs. The CDR3 reads CASSKGLAGGPAPYNEQFF. The DNA sequence reads TGTGCCAGCAGTAAGGGACTAGCGGGGGGGCCTGCGCCGTACAATGAGCAGTTCTTC. Supplemented by the reference TRBV5-6 and TRBJ2-1 proteins around the CDR3, the complete variable domain is DAGVTQSPTHLIKTRGQQVTLRCSPKSGHDTVSWYQQALGQGPQFIFQYYEEEERQRGNFPDRFSGHQFPNYSSELNVNALLLGDSALYLCASSKGLAGGPAPYNEQFFGPGTRLTVL.